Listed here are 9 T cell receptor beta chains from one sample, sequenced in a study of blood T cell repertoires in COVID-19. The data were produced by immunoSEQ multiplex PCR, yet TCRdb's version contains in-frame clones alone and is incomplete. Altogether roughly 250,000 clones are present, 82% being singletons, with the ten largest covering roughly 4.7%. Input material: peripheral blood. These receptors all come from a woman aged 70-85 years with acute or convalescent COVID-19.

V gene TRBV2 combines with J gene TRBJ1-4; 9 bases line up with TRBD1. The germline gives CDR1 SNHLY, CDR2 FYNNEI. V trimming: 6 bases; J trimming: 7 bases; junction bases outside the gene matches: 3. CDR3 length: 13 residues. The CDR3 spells CASSGTGSEKLFF. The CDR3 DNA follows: TGTGCCAGCAGCGGGACAGGGAGTGAAAAACTGTTTTTT.

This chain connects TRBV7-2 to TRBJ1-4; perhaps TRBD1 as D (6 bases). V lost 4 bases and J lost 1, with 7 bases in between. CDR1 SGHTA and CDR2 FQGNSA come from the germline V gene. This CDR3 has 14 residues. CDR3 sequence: CASSSQGTNEKLFF. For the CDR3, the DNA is TGTGCCAGCAGCTCACAGGGAACTAATGAAAAACTGTTTTTT. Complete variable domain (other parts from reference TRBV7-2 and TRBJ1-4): GAGVSQSPSNKVTEKGKDVELRCDPISGHTALYWYRQSLGQGLEFLIYFQGNSAPDKSGLPSDRFSAERTGGSVSTLTIQRTQQEDSAVYLCASSSQGTNEKLFFGSGTQLSVL.

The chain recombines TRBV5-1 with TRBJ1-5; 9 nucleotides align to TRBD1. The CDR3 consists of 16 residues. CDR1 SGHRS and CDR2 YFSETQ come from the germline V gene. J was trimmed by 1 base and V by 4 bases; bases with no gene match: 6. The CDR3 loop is CASSLGTGLSNQPQHF. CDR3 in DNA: TGCGCCAGCAGCCTCGGGACAGGGCTGAGCAATCAGCCCCAGCATTTT.

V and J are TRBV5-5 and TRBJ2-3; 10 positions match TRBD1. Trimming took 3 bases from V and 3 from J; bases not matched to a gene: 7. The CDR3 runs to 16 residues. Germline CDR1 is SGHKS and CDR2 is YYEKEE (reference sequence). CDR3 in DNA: TGTGCCAGCAGCTGGGGACAGGGGAGGAGGACAGATACGCAGTATTTT. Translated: CASSWGQGRRTDTQYF.

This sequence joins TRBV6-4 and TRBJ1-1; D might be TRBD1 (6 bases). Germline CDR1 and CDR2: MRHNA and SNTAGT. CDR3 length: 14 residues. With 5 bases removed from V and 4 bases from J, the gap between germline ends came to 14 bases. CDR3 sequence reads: CASSLQGGSTEAFF. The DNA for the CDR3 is TGTGCCAGCAGTCTACAGGGCGGAAGCACTGAAGCTTTCTTT.

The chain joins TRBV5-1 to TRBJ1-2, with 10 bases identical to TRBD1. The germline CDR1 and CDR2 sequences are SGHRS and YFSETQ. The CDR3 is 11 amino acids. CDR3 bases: TGCGCTTCCGGGACAGGGGATGGCTACACCTTC. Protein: CASGTGDGYTF.

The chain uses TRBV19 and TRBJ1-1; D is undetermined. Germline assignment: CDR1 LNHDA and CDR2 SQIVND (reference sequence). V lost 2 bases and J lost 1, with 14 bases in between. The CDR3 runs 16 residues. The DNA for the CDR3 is TGTGCCAGTAGTATAACCCAGATTTGGCAGAACACTGAAGCTTTCTTT. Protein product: CASSITQIWQNTEAFF.

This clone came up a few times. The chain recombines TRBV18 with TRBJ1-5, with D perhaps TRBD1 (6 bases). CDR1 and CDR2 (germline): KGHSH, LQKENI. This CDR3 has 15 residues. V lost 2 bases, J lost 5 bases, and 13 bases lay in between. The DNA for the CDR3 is TGTGCCAGCTCACCAGAGACAGGAGGCGATCAGCCCCAGCATTTT. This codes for CASSPETGGDQPQHF.

DNA of the CDR3: TGTGCCAGCAGTTATGTAGGACGGGAGAACACCGGGGAGCTGTTTTTT. Residues: CASSYVGRENTGELFF. V gene TRBV6-2 or TRBV6-3 combines with J gene TRBJ2-2; D perhaps matches TRBD2 (5 bases). CDR1 is MNHEY, CDR2 SVGEGT, per germline. Trimming took 3 bases from V and 1 from J, leaving 12 bases between them. The CDR3 totals 16 residues.